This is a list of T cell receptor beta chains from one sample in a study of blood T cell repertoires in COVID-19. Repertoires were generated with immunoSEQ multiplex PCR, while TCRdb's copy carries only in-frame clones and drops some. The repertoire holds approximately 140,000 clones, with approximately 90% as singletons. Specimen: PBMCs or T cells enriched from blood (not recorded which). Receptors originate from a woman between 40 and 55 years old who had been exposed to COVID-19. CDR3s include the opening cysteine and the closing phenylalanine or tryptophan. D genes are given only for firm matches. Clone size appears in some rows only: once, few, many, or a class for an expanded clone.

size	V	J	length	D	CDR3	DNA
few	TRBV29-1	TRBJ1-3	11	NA	CSSSSGNTIYF	TGCAGCTCCTCCTCTGGAAACACCATATATTTT
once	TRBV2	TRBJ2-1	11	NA	CASTDDNEQFF	TGTGCCAGCACTGACGACAATGAGCAGTTCTTC
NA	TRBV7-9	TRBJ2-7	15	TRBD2	CASSLVGGGSYEQYF	TGTGCCAGCAGCTTAGTGGGCGGGGGTTCCTACGAGCAGTACTTC
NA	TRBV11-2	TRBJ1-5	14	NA	CASSSGTENQPQHF	TGTGCCAGCAGCTCCGGGACTGAGAATCAGCCCCAGCATTTT
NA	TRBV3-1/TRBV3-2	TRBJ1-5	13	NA	CASSQDVHQPQHF	TGTGCCAGCAGCCAAGACGTCCATCAGCCCCAGCATTTT
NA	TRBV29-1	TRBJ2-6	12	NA	CSVYSGANVLTF	TGCAGCGTTTATTCTGGGGCCAACGTCCTGACTTTC
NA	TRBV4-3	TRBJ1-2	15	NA	CASSDSHNYIYGYTF	TGCGCCAGCAGCGATTCTCACAATTATATCTATGGCTACACCTTC
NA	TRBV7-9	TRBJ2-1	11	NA	CASILDSTKFF	TGTGCCAGCATCCTGGACAGTACAAAGTTCTTC
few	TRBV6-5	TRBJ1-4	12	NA	CASRAGYEKLFF	TGTGCCAGCAGGGCAGGGTATGAAAAACTGTTTTTT
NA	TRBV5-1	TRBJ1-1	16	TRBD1	CASSLQGGASRTEAFF	TGCGCCAGCAGCTTGCAAGGGGGCGCGTCCCGGACTGAAGCTTTCTTT
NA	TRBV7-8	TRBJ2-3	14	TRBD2	CASSLATSGGTQYF	TGTGCCAGCAGCTTAGCGACTAGCGGGGGTACGCAGTATTTT
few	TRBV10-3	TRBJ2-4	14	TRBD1	CAIAQGVTKNIQYF	TGTGCCATCGCCCAGGGGGTAACCAAAAACATTCAGTACTTC
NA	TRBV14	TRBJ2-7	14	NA	CASSQRYRNYEQYF	TGTGCCAGCAGCCAAAGATACAGGAACTACGAGCAGTACTTC
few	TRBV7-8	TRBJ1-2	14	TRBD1	CASSRTGTGYGYTF	TGTGCCAGCAGCCGGACAGGGACGGGCTATGGCTACACCTTC
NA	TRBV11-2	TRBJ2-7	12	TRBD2	CASSGGLYEQYF	TGTGCCAGCAGCGGGGGACTATACGAGCAGTACTTC
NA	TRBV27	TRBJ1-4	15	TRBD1	CASSFQGATNEKLFF	TGTGCCAGCAGTTTTCAGGGGGCAACTAATGAAAAACTGTTTTTT